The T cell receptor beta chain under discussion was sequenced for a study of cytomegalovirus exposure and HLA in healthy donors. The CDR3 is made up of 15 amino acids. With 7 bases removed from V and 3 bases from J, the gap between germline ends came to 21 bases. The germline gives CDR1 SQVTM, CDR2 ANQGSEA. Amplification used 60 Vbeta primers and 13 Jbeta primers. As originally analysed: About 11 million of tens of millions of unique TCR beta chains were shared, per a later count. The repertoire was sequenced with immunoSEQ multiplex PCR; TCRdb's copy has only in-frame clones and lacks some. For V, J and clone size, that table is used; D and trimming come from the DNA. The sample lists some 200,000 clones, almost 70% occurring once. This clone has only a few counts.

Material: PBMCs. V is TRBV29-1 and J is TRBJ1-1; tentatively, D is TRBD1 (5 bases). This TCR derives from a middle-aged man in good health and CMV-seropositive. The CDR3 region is CSAGGRVSTDTEAFF. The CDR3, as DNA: TGCAGCGCCGGGGGGAGAGTATCTACGGACACTGAAGCTTTCTTT.